This section outlines one T cell receptor beta chain sequence together with its context. This clonotype was counted many times. What antigen it recognizes has not been identified. The record has no base qualities; no much larger clone is one base away. The data stem from a study of neurological immune-mediated disorders (dated by TCRdb to about 2019). The study in broad terms: Using UMI-based sequencing, the study compared peripheral blood TCR-beta repertoires from patients with HTLV-I-associated myelopathy (HAM/TSP), patients with multiple sclerosis, and healthy controls. The cohort was made up of 68 subjects, consisting of around 15 HAM/TSP patients, roughly 35 multiple sclerosis patients and 20 or so healthy controls. The approximately 100 TCR-beta libraries included longitudinal samples, technical triplicates and paired sorted CD4+ and CD8+ T-cell subsets alongside PBMC samples. Findings and caveats that apply to the study as a whole: The highest TCR clonal expansion was observed in HAM/TSP patients, whereas the lowest was observed in MS patients, even when compared with healthy controls. No identical CDR3 amino acid sequences were shared among expanded clones across subjects, suggesting private TCR-beta repertoires in all groups.

V loses 9 bases at its end and J loses 7 bases; junction bases beyond the gene matches: 14. For CDR1 and CDR2, the germline V gene (reference sequence) lists LGHDT and YNNKEL. The CDR3 runs 14 amino acids, cysteine and phenylalanine included. The DNA shown is the 42-base CDR3, in frame from base 1. To synthesize cDNA, template-switch 5'RACE was performed with a primer carrying a 10-nucleotide random unique molecular identifier so that each TCR transcript was tagged. Each sequencing run produced over 170 million TCR-beta sequences covering 15-18 subjects. The RNeasy kit was used for extraction of total RNA. TCR-beta VDJ regions were amplified with primers for the TCR constant region and the 5'RACE anchor, using the KAPA Real-time Library Amplification kit. Sample indexes and Illumina adaptors were added in a first PCR, and a second PCR then increased library yield. After Ampure bead purification, the TCR product of roughly 650 bp was size-selected on a 2% E-gel SizeSelection system. Before pooling, library quality was assessed on a Bioanalyzer, concentration was determined with Qubit, and library quantification was performed with the Kapa Library Quantification kit. Paired-end 2 x 150 bp sequencing of the libraries was performed on an Illumina HiSeq 2500. To increase sequence diversity, about 25-31% phiX was spiked into each library pool. On the authors' methods: The quality-filtered reads were processed with the UMI-based MiGEC pipeline, whose error correction step removed more than 85% of the raw TCR sequences. IMGT germline references were used for alignment of VDJ genes, and clonotypes were defined by a unique CDR3 amino acid sequence together with V-J genes. Clonal expansion, Shannon diversity and CDR3 relatedness were evaluated with VDJtools (CalcPairwiseDistances, ClusterSamples), while phylogenetic trees were built in CLCbio workbench. A clone was classed as expanded if it had 8 or more unique UMIs, a cutoff based on coefficient-of-variation modelling across technical triplicates. The raw public data were reprocessed by TCRdb itself: fastp quality trimming at Q25, MiXCR clonotype calling, in-frame beta chains only. Rows with one shared CDR3 protein collapse into an entry with the most common genes and DNA. The V and J calls and clone size are TCRdb's, not the authors'. Counted in this sample were approximately 87,000 distinct CDR3 sequences; around 14% of them appeared once. The ten top clones hold approximately 6.8% of the sample.

Blood bank volunteers in Maryland, USA served as the healthy controls. For the unsorted PBMC libraries, 2 million PBMCs were stored in RNAlater at -80 degrees C until RNA extraction and were used to generate the libraries. PBMCs were separated from peripheral blood using Ficoll-Hypaque density gradient centrifugation and then cryopreserved in liquid nitrogen. This clonotype was obtained from a woman in her 50s in good health. The specimen sequenced was PBMCs. The chain links TRBV3-1 with TRBJ1-2, with 7 bases matching TRBD1. The DNA sequence reads TGTGCCAGTTTCGCTCGGAACAGGGGATTTGGCTACACCTTC. Its protein is CASFARNRGFGYTF.